A single sample is the source of the 9 T cell receptor beta chains below, sequenced in a study of OX40 agonist ivuxolimab in advanced cancers. The method was immunoSEQ multiplex PCR; TCRdb's version includes in-frame clones alone and lacks a portion of them. The repertoire holds approximately 50,000 clones, with roughly 91% as singletons. Sequenced here: CD4+ or CD8+ T cells sorted from blood, sampled in a trial of the OX40 agonist ivuxolimab. These receptor sequences come from an adult with an advanced solid tumor such as melanoma, head and neck, liver or kidney cancer.

This chain uses TRBV18 with TRBJ2-5; D gene uncertain. From germline, CDR1 is KGHSH and CDR2 LQKENI. V was cut by 3 bases and J by 5 bases, with 13 bases left in between. There are 14 residues in the CDR3. CDR3 loop: CASSPQTGPETQYF. For the CDR3, the DNA is TGTGCCAGCTCACCCCAGACGGGTCCGGAGACCCAGTACTTC.

The chain employs TRBV5-6 and TRBJ2-1; perhaps D is TRBD1 or TRBD2 (5 bases each). Germline CDR1 is SGHDT and CDR2 is YYEEEE. CDR3 length: 16 residues. V was trimmed by 1 base and J by 8 bases, leaving 19 bases between them. This CDR3 is CASSLPPGPGKDEQFF. The CDR3 DNA is TGTGCCAGCAGCTTGCCCCCGGGACCGGGGAAGGATGAGCAGTTCTTC.

The genes are TRBV5-1 and TRBJ1-1, with 10 bases fitting TRBD1. The ends lost 4 bases at V and 1 base at J; junction bases unmatched: 7. The CDR3 runs to 16 residues. The germline CDR1 and CDR2 sequences are SGHRS and YFSETQ. The DNA of the CDR3 is TGCGCCAGCAGCCCGGGACAGGGGTCCCCGAACACTGAAGCTTTCTTT. This translates into CASSPGQGSPNTEAFF. The variable domain in full, completed from reference TRBV5-1 and TRBJ1-1, reads KAGVTQTPRYLIKTRGQQVTLSCSPISGHRSVSWYQQTPGQGLQFLFEYFSETQRNKGNFPGRFSGRQFSNSRSEMNVSTLELGDSALYLCASSPGQGSPNTEAFFGQGTRLTVV.

The V and J genes are TRBV2 and TRBJ2-1; TRBD2 matches 7 bases. V was clipped by 4 bases and J by 8 bases; unmatched bases: 5. Germline CDR1 and CDR2: SNHLY and FYNNEI. CDR3 length equals 13 residues. This chain's CDR3 is CASSGEGPDEQFF. In DNA, the CDR3 is TGTGCCAGCAGTGGGGAGGGCCCAGATGAGCAGTTCTTC.

The genes are TRBV4-1 and TRBJ2-1; 7 bases match TRBD2. V shed 1 base and J 7 bases; nucleotides not matched to a gene: 13. The CDR3 is made up of 17 amino acids. CDR1 and CDR2 from the germline V gene are MGHRA and YSYEKL. CDR3 sequence (DNA): TGCGCCAGCAGCCAAGTGGTGAGACTAGCTGTGGCGAATGAGCAGTTCTTC. Amino acids: CASSQVVRLAVANEQFF.

This chain connects TRBV18 to TRBJ2-1; 12 bases line up with TRBD1. Germline V gene lookup returns CDR1 KGHSH and CDR2 LQKENI. After removal of 3 bases from V and 9 bases from J, the junction contained 9 bases not matched to a gene. The CDR3 has 16 residues. In DNA, the CDR3 is TGTGCCAGCTCACCCGGGGGACAGGGGGCGCTGGGTGAGCAGTTCTTC. Its translation is CASSPGGQGALGEQFF.

As regards this clone: The same CDR3 also results from other DNA sequences found in this sample. The chain is built from TRBV7-2 and TRBJ2-3; 8 bases match TRBD2. CDR3 length: 14 amino acids. Per germline, CDR1 SGHTA and CDR2 FQGNSA. With V trimmed by 0 bases and J by 4 bases, 0 bases remained unmatched. In DNA, the CDR3 is TGTGCCAGCAGCTTAGCGCGGGGGGCAGATACGCAGTATTTT. Its translation: CASSLARGADTQYF.

This chain connects TRBV6-6 to TRBJ1-2, with TRBD1 matching 9 bases. This CDR3 is 16 amino acids long. The V and J ends lost 0 bases and 8 bases, in that order; junction bases with no gene match: 10. Per germline, CDR1 MNHNY and CDR2 SVGAGI (reference sequence). In DNA, the CDR3 is TGTGCCAGCAGTTACTCGTGGGATGGGACAGGGAACGGCTACACCTTC. This gives the protein CASSYSWDGTGNGYTF.

The gene calls are TRBV6-1 and TRBJ2-7, with a weak D call TRBD1 (5 bases). Trimming removed 3 bases from V and 1 base from J, with 7 bases in between. The CDR3 length is 13 residues. CDR1 MNHNS and CDR2 SASEGT come from the germline V gene. CDR3: CASSDRASYEQYF. The CDR3 nucleotides are TGTGCCAGCAGTGACAGGGCTTCCTACGAGCAGTACTTC.